A selection of T cell receptor beta chains follows, all from one sample in a study of shared clonotypes between healthy human individuals. Clones were read by immunoSEQ multiplex PCR, and TCRdb kept only the in-frame ones, dropping some. This sample has 90,000 to 100,000 clones, with about 45% found just once. The source material was PBMCs. Source of these receptors: a woman aged 35 to 49 in good health. Some clones in this sample may be carry-over from other donors' samples. CDR3s include the opening cysteine and the closing phenylalanine or tryptophan. Each record gives: V gene, CDR3 length, clone size, D gene, J gene, CDR3 protein, CDR3 DNA. The D gene is left open where the match is weak. Clone size is not always given. Where it is, it says once, few, many or a class for expanded clones.

TRBV5-6	13	many	-	TRBJ2-7	CASSLVATYEQYF	TGTGCCAGCAGCTTGGTGGCGACCTACGAGCAGTACTTC
TRBV27	13	many	TRBD1	TRBJ1-1	CASSQQGRTEAFF	TGTGCCAGCAGTCAACAGGGGCGGACTGAAGCTTTCTTT
TRBV29-1	16	-	-	TRBJ1-5	CSVASGPPPGDQPQHF	TGCAGCGTCGCCTCCGGGCCGCCTCCCGGGGATCAGCCCCAGCATTTT
TRBV7-2	15	once	TRBD1	TRBJ1-5	CASSLRTGGDQPQHF	TGTGCCAGCAGCTTGCGGACAGGGGGCGATCAGCCCCAGCATTTT
TRBV5-4	15	-	TRBD2	TRBJ2-5	CASSFSGSTRETQYF	TGTGCCAGCAGCTTCAGCGGGAGTACACGGGAGACCCAGTACTTC
TRBV6-5	15	few	TRBD1	TRBJ2-7	CASSARTGSPYEQYF	TGTGCCAGCAGTGCTAGGACAGGGTCTCCTTACGAGCAGTACTTC
TRBV10-3	13	few	-	TRBJ2-7	CAISEATPGEQYF	TGTGCCATCAGTGAGGCGACTCCGGGGGAGCAGTACTTC
TRBV7-2	14	-	TRBD2	TRBJ2-7	CASSWGLNSYEQYF	TGTGCCAGCAGTTGGGGACTAAACTCCTACGAGCAGTACTTC
TRBV7-9	15	-	-	TRBJ1-2	CASSSSDRRIYGYTF	TGTGCCAGCAGCTCCTCCGACAGGCGAATCTATGGCTACACCTTC
TRBV28	14	many	TRBD1	TRBJ1-5	CASSIQGAGQPQHF	TGTGCCAGCAGCATACAGGGGGCTGGTCAGCCCCAGCATTTT
TRBV5-1	15	few	TRBD2	TRBJ2-2	CASHSGSGRAGELFF	TGCGCCAGCCACAGCGGGAGTGGCAGGGCCGGGGAGCTGTTTTTT
TRBV6-1	15	many	-	TRBJ1-3	CASERAYRVGNTIYF	TGTGCCAGTGAACGGGCCTACCGGGTTGGAAACACCATATATTTT
TRBV30	12	-	-	TRBJ1-5	CAWSRGNQPQHF	TGTGCCTGGAGTCGCGGCAATCAGCCCCAGCATTTT
TRBV10-1	13	few	TRBD1	TRBJ2-7	CASSVTDRPQGYF	TGCGCCAGCAGTGTTACGGACAGGCCGCAAGGGTACTTC
TRBV4-3	16	-	-	TRBJ2-7	CASSQDWGEGGHEQYF	TGCGCCAGCAGCCAAGATTGGGGGGAAGGCGGCCACGAGCAGTACTTC
TRBV28	14	-	-	TRBJ1-3	CASGTGTSGNTIYF	TGTGCCAGTGGAACCGGGACCTCTGGAAACACCATATATTTT
TRBV10-3	14	-	TRBD1	TRBJ1-2	CAIRNGTGYYGYTF	TGTGCCATCAGAAACGGGACAGGGTACTATGGCTACACCTTC
TRBV29-1	14	-	-	TRBJ2-3	CSVEDGWFTDTQYF	TGCAGCGTTGAAGATGGATGGTTCACAGATACGCAGTATTTT
TRBV5-1	15	-	TRBD1	TRBJ2-5	CASSFRDRLQETQYF	TGCGCCAGCAGCTTCCGGGACAGACTCCAAGAGACCCAGTACTTC
TRBV30	15	-	TRBD1	TRBJ2-3	CAWSQITGDTDTQYF	TGTGCCTGGAGTCAAATTACAGGGGACACAGATACGCAGTATTTT
TRBV28	13	once	-	TRBJ2-6	CASSSPLANVLTF	TGTGCCAGCAGTTCCCCACTGGCCAACGTCCTGACTTTC
TRBV30	13	-	-	TRBJ2-6	CAWIGERANVLTF	TGTGCCTGGATAGGGGAAAGGGCCAACGTCCTGACTTTC
TRBV4-3	18	once	TRBD2	TRBJ2-1	CASSQVSPAGGGKNEQFF	TGCGCCAGCAGCCAAGTCAGTCCAGCGGGAGGGGGTAAGAATGAGCAGTTCTTC
TRBV29-1	12	-	-	TRBJ1-2	CSASTASHGYTF	TGCAGCGCCTCGACAGCTTCCCATGGCTACACCTTC
TRBV5-1	15	-	-	TRBJ2-3	CASSLAPGSTDTQYF	TGCGCCAGCAGCTTGGCTCCGGGGAGCACAGATACGCAGTATTTT
TRBV21-1	16	-	-	TRBJ2-7	CASSKGVDRSSYEQYF	TGTGCCAGCAGCAAAGGGGTGGACAGGAGCTCCTACGAGCAGTACTTC
TRBV7-2	15	many	-	TRBJ1-3	CASSFRVSSGNTIYF	TGTGCCAGCAGCTTTAGAGTTAGCTCTGGAAACACCATATATTTT
TRBV10-2	12	many	-	TRBJ1-1	CASSESYTEAFF	TGCGCCAGCAGTGAGTCCTACACTGAAGCTTTCTTT
TRBV5-1	15	many	-	TRBJ1-5	CASSLGTGGNQPQHF	TGCGCCAGCAGCTTGGGTACAGGAGGTAATCAGCCCCAGCATTTT
TRBV30	15	many	TRBD1	TRBJ1-4	CAWSAGQLGGKKLFF	TGTGCCTGGAGTGCGGGACAGCTCGGAGGGAAAAAACTGTTTTTT
TRBV10-3	15	-	TRBD2	TRBJ2-2	CATGREGHNTGELFF	TGTGCCACCGGACGGGAGGGTCACAACACCGGGGAGCTGTTTTTT
TRBV18	14	-	-	TRBJ2-2	CASSPNPWDGELFF	TGTGCCAGCTCCCCAAATCCCTGGGACGGGGAGCTGTTTTTT
TRBV28	14	few	TRBD1	TRBJ2-7	CASQGVGQVYEQYF	TGTGCCAGCCAGGGGGTCGGACAGGTCTACGAGCAGTACTTC
TRBV11-1	13	-	-	TRBJ1-1	CTSSPRGGTEAFF	TGTACCAGCAGCCCCCGAGGGGGAACTGAAGCTTTCTTT
TRBV4-2	15	many	TRBD2	TRBJ2-1	CASSQRLARDNEQFF	TGTGCCAGCAGCCAAAGACTAGCGCGTGACAATGAGCAGTTCTTC
TRBV10-2	14	-	-	TRBJ2-5	CASSEWRGKETQYF	TGCGCCAGCAGTGAGTGGCGCGGAAAAGAGACCCAGTACTTC
TRBV19	16	few	TRBD1	TRBJ2-3	CASSIDRQGGKDTQYF	TGTGCCAGTAGTATAGATCGACAGGGGGGGAAAGATACGCAGTATTTT
TRBV4-2	13	many	-	TRBJ1-3	CASSQDPGNTIYF	TGTGCCAGCAGCCAAGACCCGGGAAACACCATATATTTT
TRBV4-2	15	once	TRBD1	TRBJ1-2	CASSSYSGGDYGYTF	TGTGCCAGCAGCTCTTATTCAGGGGGGGACTATGGCTACACCTTC
TRBV30	15	many	TRBD1	TRBJ2-7	CAWSADRGRQYEQYF	TGTGCCTGGAGTGCAGACAGGGGTCGTCAATACGAGCAGTACTTC
TRBV11-2	14	many	-	TRBJ1-2	CASSRGHNQYGYTF	TGTGCCAGCAGCCGCGGACACAATCAATATGGCTACACCTTC
TRBV5-4	15	few	-	TRBJ2-5	CASSLMTVSKETQYF	TGTGCCAGCAGCTTGATGACAGTCTCTAAGGAGACCCAGTACTTC
TRBV7-9	15	many	-	TRBJ1-3	CASSFGQAAGNTIYF	TGTGCCAGCAGCTTCGGGCAGGCCGCGGGAAACACCATATATTTT
TRBV7-9	13	-	-	TRBJ2-5	CASSQKLYETQYF	TGTGCCAGCAGCCAGAAGCTATACGAGACCCAGTACTTC
TRBV5-6	14	many	-	TRBJ1-5	CASSEQGGNQPQHF	TGTGCCAGCAGCGAACAGGGTGGCAATCAGCCCCAGCATTTT
TRBV2	13	-	-	TRBJ1-2	CASTTGSNYGYTF	TGTGCCAGCACGACAGGATCTAACTATGGCTACACCTTC
TRBV7-3	13	many	-	TRBJ2-3	CASSFRGTDTQYF	TGTGCCAGCAGCTTCAGGGGCACAGATACGCAGTATTTT
TRBV9	16	-	-	TRBJ2-5	CASSAGVRTYQETQYF	TGTGCCAGCAGTGCAGGGGTGCGGACGTACCAAGAGACCCAGTACTTC
TRBV5-3	11	few	-	TRBJ2-1	CARSLVYEQFF	TGTGCCAGAAGCTTGGTCTATGAGCAGTTCTTC